The 20 T cell receptor beta chains below were found in one sample sequenced in a study of blood T cell repertoires in COVID-19. Assay used: immunoSEQ multiplex PCR; TCRdb lists only in-frame clones, some missing. The sample shows hundreds of thousands of clones, approximately 84% of them seen only once. Sample: peripheral blood. The receptors here all came from a woman aged 25 to 39 who had recovered from COVID-19.

The chain links TRBV6-5 to TRBJ2-6, with D possibly being TRBD1 (6 bases). This CDR3 comprises 14 residues. Germline lookup yields CDR1 MNHEY and CDR2 SVGAGI. V was cut by 7 bases and J by 1 base, with 8 bases left in between. This CDR3 reads CASTRGSGANVLTF. CDR3 nucleotide sequence: TGTGCCAGCACCAGGGGATCTGGGGCCAACGTCCTGACTTTC.

V gene TRBV7-9 combines with J gene TRBJ2-7, with D possibly matching TRBD1 (6 bases). CDR1 is SEHNR and CDR2 is FQNEAQ in the germline V gene (reference sequence). The CDR3 runs to 14 residues. V was trimmed by 1 base and J by 7 bases, leaving 14 bases between them. CDR3 sequence reads: CASSLVNRDGEQYF. The DNA for the CDR3 is TGTGCCAGCAGCTTAGTCAACAGGGACGGGGAGCAGTACTTC.

The chain recombines TRBV2 with TRBJ2-5; perhaps TRBD1 as D (6 bases). Trimming took off 7 bases at V and 13 bases at J, with 19 bases between the two ends. Germline CDR1 is SNHLY and CDR2 is FYNNEI. CDR3 length: 12 residues. The CDR3 coding sequence is TGTGCCAGCAAAACTCAGGGGCCCAATCGGTACTTC. Translation: CASKTQGPNRYF. Using reference TRBV2 and TRBJ2-5 for the parts outside the CDR3, the full variable domain is EPEVTQTPSHQVTQMGQEVILRCVPISNHLYFYWYRQILGQKVEFLVSFYNNEISEKSEIFDDQFSVERPDGSNFTLKIRSTKLEDSAMYFCASKTQGPNRYFGPGTRLLVL.

This clone showed up just a few times. This chain connects TRBV10-3 to TRBJ1-1; unclear D gene. Germline V CDR1 and CDR2: ENHRY, SYGVKD. V was shortened by 6 bases and J by 2 bases, with 13 bases between the two germline ends. This CDR3 is built from 14 residues. In DNA, the CDR3 is TGTGCCATCAGCAATCAGAATTTCAACACTGAAGCTTTCTTT. Protein sequence: CAISNQNFNTEAFF.

The chain employs TRBV5-4 and TRBJ2-7, with no clear D. The germline V gene encodes CDR1 SGHNT and CDR2 YYREEE (reference sequence). The ends were cut back, 0 bases at V and 6 bases at J, with 10 bases in the middle. The CDR3 sequence is 13 residues long. CDR3 loop: CASSLGDNGEQYF. The CDR3 nucleotides read TGTGCCAGCAGCTTGGGAGACAACGGCGAGCAGTACTTC.

The chain employs TRBV21-1 and TRBJ2-7; the table's TRBD2 call for D was not verified on the DNA. TRBV21-1 is designated a pseudogene. The CDR3 covers 19 residues. The DNA for the CDR3 is TGTGCCAGCAGCATCCGAAGTGGGGAGGGGTTGCAGCGGGTGGGAGAGCAGTACTTC. This gives the protein CASSIRSGEGLQRVGEQYF.

This clone was seen once. This chain links TRBV11-3 with TRBJ1-3; unclear D gene. CDR1 is SGHNT and CDR2 is YENEEA in the germline V gene. The CDR3 covers 17 residues. Trimming stripped 5 bases from V and 0 bases from J, with 17 bases between. The CDR3 region has the DNA TGTGCCAGCAGCCCTAGTCTCCCGGTATACTCTGGAAACACCATATATTTT. Protein sequence: CASSPSLPVYSGNTIYF.

V usage is TRBV27 and J usage is TRBJ1-2; possibly TRBD1 for D (6 bases). CDR1 is MNHEY, CDR2 SMNVEV, per germline (reference sequence). With 5 bases removed from V and 1 base from J, the gap between germline ends came to 8 bases. The CDR3 length is 13 residues. CDR3 in amino acids: CASSPDSNYGYTF. The CDR3 DNA follows: TGTGCCAGCAGTCCGGACAGTAACTATGGCTACACCTTC.

The CDR3 is CASRKTGVYGYTF. CDR3 sequence (DNA): TGTGCCAGCAGGAAGACAGGCGTATATGGCTACACCTTC. This chain joins TRBV28 and TRBJ1-2, with D possibly TRBD1 on 6 matching bases. The V end was cut by 6 bases, the J end by 5 bases, with 13 bases between. CDR1 and CDR2 (germline): MDHEN, SYDVKM. The CDR3 is 13 amino acids.

The rearrangement links TRBV7-2 to TRBJ2-1; TRBD2 matches 12 bases. Looked up from germline, CDR1 is SGHTA and CDR2 is FQGNSA. The CDR3 is 16 residues long. J was trimmed by 4 bases and V by 4 bases; bases with no gene match: 5. This chain's CDR3 is CASSYPGTSGYNEQFF. The CDR3 DNA follows: TGTGCCAGCAGCTACCCCGGGACTAGCGGGTACAATGAGCAGTTCTTC.

V is TRBV11-2 and J is TRBJ1-2, with TRBD1 as a possible D gene (6 bases). V gave up 2 bases and J gave up 8 bases, with 12 bases separating them. Germline V gene data show CDR1 as SGHAT and CDR2 as FQNNGV. CDR3 length: 13 residues. The CDR3: CASSLQGLEGYTF. The CDR3 bases are TGTGCCAGCAGCTTACAGGGGTTAGAAGGCTACACCTTC.

This chain joins TRBV29-1 and TRBJ2-3; D remains ambiguous. This CDR3 has 12 amino acids. Trimming removed 3 bases from V and 3 bases from J, with 7 bases in between. The germline V gene has CDR1 SQVTM and CDR2 ANQGSEA. CDR3 loop: CSVEKETDTQYF. The DNA of the CDR3 is TGCAGCGTTGAGAAAGAGACAGATACGCAGTATTTT.

The chain joins TRBV30 to TRBJ1-1, with TRBD1 matching 7 bases. Trimming removed 3 bases from V and 1 base from J; junction bases left unmatched: 2. The germline V gene has CDR1 GTSNPN and CDR2 SVGIG (reference sequence). CDR3 length equals 13 residues. The CDR3 DNA reads as TGTGCCTGGAGGACAGGGACGAACACTGAAGCTTTCTTT. Its translation is CAWRTGTNTEAFF.

This clone was seen a handful of times. The CDR3 sequence is CASSQVGQVRHGYTF. For the CDR3, the DNA is TGCGCCAGCAGCCAAGTGGGACAGGTTAGGCATGGCTACACCTTC. The V gene is TRBV4-1, the J gene TRBJ1-2, with 8 bases identical to TRBD1. The germline V gene has CDR1 MGHRA and CDR2 YSYEKL. V shed 1 base and J 6 bases; nucleotides not matched to a gene: 7. This CDR3 spans 15 amino acids.

J is TRBJ1-1 and V is TRBV11-3; D is unclear. The CDR3 has 14 residues. V was trimmed by 3 bases and J by 1 base, leaving 9 bases between them. From germline, CDR1 is SGHNT and CDR2 YENEEA. The chain's CDR3 is CASSLKGANTEAFF. The CDR3, as DNA: TGTGCCAGCAGCTTGAAAGGAGCGAACACTGAAGCTTTCTTT.

The chain links TRBV7-2 to TRBJ2-3, with D maybe TRBD1 (6 bases). Germline-derived CDR1 and CDR2 are SGHTA and FQGNSA. V lost 6 bases to trimming and J lost 0 bases, with 13 bases between them. This CDR3 contains 15 residues. This chain's CDR3 is CASRETGYSTDTQYF. DNA for the CDR3: TGTGCCAGCAGGGAAACAGGGTACAGCACAGATACGCAGTATTTT.

A note on this clone: This CDR3 is also generated by other DNA sequences in the sample. This chain joins TRBV5-8 and TRBJ2-7, with D perhaps matching TRBD2 (5 bases). CDR1 is SGHTS, CDR2 YDEGEE, per germline. Trimming left V 0 bases short and J 2 bases short, with 6 bases between. The CDR3 runs to 13 residues. The CDR3 region is CASSLAGTYEQYF. The CDR3 DNA reads as TGTGCCAGCAGCTTGGCCGGGACCTACGAGCAGTACTTC. The full variable domain, in which reference TRBV5-8 and TRBJ2-7 provide the parts outside the CDR3, is EAGVTQSPTHLIKTRGQQATLRCSPISGHTSVYWYQQALGLGLQFLLWYDEGEERNRGNFPPRFSGRQFPNYSSELNVNALELEDSALYLCASSLAGTYEQYFGPGTRLTVT.

The chain carries TRBV28 and TRBJ1-1; D gene uncertain. The ends were cut back, 6 bases at V and 4 bases at J, with 12 bases in the middle. Germline values: CDR1 MDHEN, CDR2 SYDVKM. The CDR3 has 13 amino acids. The CDR3 sequence is CASREARITEAFF. In DNA form, the CDR3 reads TGTGCCAGCAGGGAGGCGCGGATCACTGAAGCTTTCTTT. The whole variable domain, remainder taken from reference TRBV28 and TRBJ1-1, is DVKVTQSSRYLVKRTGEKVFLECVQDMDHENMFWYRQDPGLGLRLIYFSYDVKMKEKGDIPEGYSVSREKKERFSLILESASTNQTSMYLCASREARITEAFFGQGTRLTVV.

The chain carries TRBV18 and TRBJ1-2, with a possible D match to TRBD1 (5 bases). The CDR3 is 15 residues long. The V gene lost 0 bases and the J gene lost 1 base, with 9 bases spanning the gap. Germline lookup yields CDR1 KGHSH and CDR2 LQKENI. The CDR3 region has the DNA TGTGCCAGCTCACCACCTGGGGGACTTAACTATGGCTACACCTTC. As protein: CASSPPGGLNYGYTF.

The rearrangement joins TRBV7-2 to TRBJ1-6; TRBD1 agrees at 9 bases. The germline V gene encodes CDR1 SGHTA and CDR2 FQGNSA. The CDR3 length is 14 residues. V was pared by 6 bases and J by 11 bases, with 8 bases of the junction left unmatched. CDR3 amino acids: CASRDGQGRAPLHF. CDR3 bases: TGTGCCAGCAGAGATGGACAGGGGAGGGCACCCCTCCACTTT.